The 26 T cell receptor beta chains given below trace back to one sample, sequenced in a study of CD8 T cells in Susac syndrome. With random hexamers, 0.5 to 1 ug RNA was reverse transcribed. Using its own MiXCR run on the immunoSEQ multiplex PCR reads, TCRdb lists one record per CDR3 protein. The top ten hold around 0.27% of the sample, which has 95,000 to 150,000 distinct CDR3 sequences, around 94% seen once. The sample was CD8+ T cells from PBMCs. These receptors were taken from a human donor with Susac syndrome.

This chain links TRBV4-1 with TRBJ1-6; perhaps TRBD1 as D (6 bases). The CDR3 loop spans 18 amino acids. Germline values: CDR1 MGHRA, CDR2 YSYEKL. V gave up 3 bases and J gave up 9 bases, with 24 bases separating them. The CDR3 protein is CASSQRPGQKENGSPLHF. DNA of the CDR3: TGCGCCAGCAGCCAGAGGCCGGGACAAAAGGAGAATGGTTCACCCCTCCACTTT.

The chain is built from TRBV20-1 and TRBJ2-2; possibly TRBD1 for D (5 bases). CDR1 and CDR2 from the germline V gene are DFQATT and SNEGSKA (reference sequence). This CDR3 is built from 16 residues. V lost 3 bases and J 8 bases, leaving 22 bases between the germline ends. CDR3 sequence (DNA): TGCAGTGCTAGGGGGCTGAGCCTGAGTACTTCAGGGGAGCTGTTTTTT. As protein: CSARGLSLSTSGELFF.

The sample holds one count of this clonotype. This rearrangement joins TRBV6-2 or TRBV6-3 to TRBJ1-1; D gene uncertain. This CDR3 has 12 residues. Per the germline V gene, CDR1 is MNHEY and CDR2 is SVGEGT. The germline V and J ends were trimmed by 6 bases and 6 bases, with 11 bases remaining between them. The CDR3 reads CASSPLPAEAFF. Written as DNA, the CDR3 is TGTGCCAGCAGCCCGCTTCCCGCTGAAGCTTTCTTT.

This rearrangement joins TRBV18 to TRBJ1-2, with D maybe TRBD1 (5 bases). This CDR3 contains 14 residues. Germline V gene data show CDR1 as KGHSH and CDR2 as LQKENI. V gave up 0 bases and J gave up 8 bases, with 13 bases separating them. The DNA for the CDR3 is TGTGCCAGCTCACCACCCCTAGGGACGGGCGGCTACACCTTC. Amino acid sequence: CASSPPLGTGGYTF.

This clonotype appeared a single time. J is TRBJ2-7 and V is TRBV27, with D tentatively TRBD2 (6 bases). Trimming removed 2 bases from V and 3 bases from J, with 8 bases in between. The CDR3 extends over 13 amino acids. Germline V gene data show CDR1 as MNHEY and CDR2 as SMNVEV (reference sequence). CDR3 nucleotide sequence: TGTGCCAGCAGTTTAAGGGGAGGCTACGAGCAGTACTTC. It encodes CASSLRGGYEQYF.

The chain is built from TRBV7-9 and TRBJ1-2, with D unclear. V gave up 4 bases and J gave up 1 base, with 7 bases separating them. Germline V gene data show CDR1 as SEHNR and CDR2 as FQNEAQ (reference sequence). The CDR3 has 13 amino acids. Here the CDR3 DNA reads TGTGCCAGCAGCTCCTACGTTAACTATGGCTACACCTTC. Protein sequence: CASSSYVNYGYTF. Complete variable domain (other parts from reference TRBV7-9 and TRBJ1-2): DTGVSQNPRHKITKRGQNVTFRCDPISEHNRLYWYRQTLGQGPEFLTYFQNEAQLEKSRLLSDRFSAERPKGSFSTLEIQRTEQGDSAMYLCASSSYVNYGYTFGSGTRLTVV.

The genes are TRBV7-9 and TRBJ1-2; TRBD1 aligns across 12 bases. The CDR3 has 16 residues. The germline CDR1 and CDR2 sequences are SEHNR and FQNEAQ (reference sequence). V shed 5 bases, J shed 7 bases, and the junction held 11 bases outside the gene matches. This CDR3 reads CASSLVGQGAMGGYTF. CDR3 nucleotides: TGTGCCAGCAGCCTCGTGGGACAGGGGGCGATGGGTGGCTACACCTTC.

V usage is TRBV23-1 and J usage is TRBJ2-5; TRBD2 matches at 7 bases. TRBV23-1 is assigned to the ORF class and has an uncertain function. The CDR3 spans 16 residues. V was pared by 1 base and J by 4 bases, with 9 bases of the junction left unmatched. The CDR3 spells CASSQCAGGSGETQYF. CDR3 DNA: TGCGCCAGCAGTCAATGTGCCGGGGGGAGTGGAGAGACCCAGTACTTC.

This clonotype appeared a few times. The CDR3 region is CASGTDTQYF. The CDR3 nucleotides read TGTGCCAGCGGCACAGATACGCAGTATTTT. The chain couples TRBV27 to TRBJ2-3; unclear D gene. V lost 8 bases to trimming and J lost 1 base, with 1 base between them. Germline CDR1 and CDR2: MNHEY and SMNVEV (reference sequence). The CDR3 is 10 amino acids.

The CDR3 DNA is TGTGCCAGCAGCCAGCATTCGGGGGGGGAGACCCAGTACTTC. Translated, it gives CASSQHSGGETQYF. The chain is built from TRBV4-2 and TRBJ2-5; 8 nucleotides match TRBD2. Per the germline V gene, CDR1 is LGHNA and CDR2 is YNFKEQ. V gave up 3 bases and J gave up 5 bases; unmatched junction bases: 5. CDR3 size: 14 residues.

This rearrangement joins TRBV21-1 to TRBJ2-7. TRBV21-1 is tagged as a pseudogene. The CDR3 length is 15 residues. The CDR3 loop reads CASSKALGGLDEQYF. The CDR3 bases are TGTGCCAGCAGCAAAGCGCTCGGGGGGCTCGACGAGCAGTACTTC.

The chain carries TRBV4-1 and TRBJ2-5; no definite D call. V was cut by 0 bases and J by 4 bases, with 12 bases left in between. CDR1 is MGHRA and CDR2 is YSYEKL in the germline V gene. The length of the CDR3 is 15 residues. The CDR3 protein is CASSQESGRGETQYF. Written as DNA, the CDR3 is TGCGCCAGCAGCCAAGAGTCAGGACGAGGAGAGACCCAGTACTTC.

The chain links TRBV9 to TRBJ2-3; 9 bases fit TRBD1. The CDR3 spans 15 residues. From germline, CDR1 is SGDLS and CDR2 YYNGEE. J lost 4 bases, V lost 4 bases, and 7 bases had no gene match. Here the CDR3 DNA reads TGTGCCAGCAGCTCGGGACAGGGATCCGCAGATACGCAGTATTTT. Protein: CASSSGQGSADTQYF. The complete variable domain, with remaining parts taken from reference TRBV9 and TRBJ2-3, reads DSGVTQTPKHLITATGQRVTLRCSPRSGDLSVYWYQQSLDQGLQFLIQYYNGEERAKGNILERFSAQQFPDLHSELNLSSLELGDSALYFCASSSGQGSADTQYFGPGTRLTVL.

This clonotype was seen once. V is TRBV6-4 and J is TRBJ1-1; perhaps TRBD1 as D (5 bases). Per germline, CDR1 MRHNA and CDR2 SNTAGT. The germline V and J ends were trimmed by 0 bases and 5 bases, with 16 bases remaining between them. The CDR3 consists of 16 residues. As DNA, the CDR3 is TGTGCCAGCAGTGACTCCGGGGCAGGTGTATGGACTGAAGCTTTCTTT. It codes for CASSDSGAGVWTEAFF.

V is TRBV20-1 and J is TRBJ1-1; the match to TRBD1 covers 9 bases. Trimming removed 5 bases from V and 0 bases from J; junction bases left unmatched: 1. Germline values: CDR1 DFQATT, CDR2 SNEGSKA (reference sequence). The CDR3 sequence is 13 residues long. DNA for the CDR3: TGCAGTGCTGGACAGGGGATGAACACTGAAGCTTTCTTT. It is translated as CSAGQGMNTEAFF.

CDR3 loop: CASSLGQGDHTF. The CDR3 DNA is TGTGCCAGCAGCCTCGGACAGGGAGATCACACCTTC. The V gene is TRBV3-1, the J gene TRBJ1-2; TRBD1 matches at 8 bases. V shed 4 bases and J 12 bases; nucleotides not matched to a gene: 7. In germline, CDR1 is LGHDT, CDR2 YNNKEL (reference sequence). This CDR3 has 12 amino acids.

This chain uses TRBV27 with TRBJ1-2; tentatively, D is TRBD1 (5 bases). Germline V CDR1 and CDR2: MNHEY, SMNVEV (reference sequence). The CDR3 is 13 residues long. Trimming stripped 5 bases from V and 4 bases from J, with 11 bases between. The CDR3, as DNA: TGTGCCAGCAGTGTTCGGGACGGCTATGGCTACACCTTC. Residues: CASSVRDGYGYTF.

The CDR3 loop is CASSFHRDTGYGYTF. The CDR3 region has the DNA TGTGCCAGCAGTTTCCACCGGGACACCGGCTATGGCTACACCTTC. This chain connects TRBV6-2 or TRBV6-3 to TRBJ1-2; tentative D call: TRBD1 (6 bases). Trimming cost V 4 bases and J 4 bases, with 16 bases left between them. The CDR3 is 15 residues long. Per germline, CDR1 MNHEY and CDR2 SVGEGT.

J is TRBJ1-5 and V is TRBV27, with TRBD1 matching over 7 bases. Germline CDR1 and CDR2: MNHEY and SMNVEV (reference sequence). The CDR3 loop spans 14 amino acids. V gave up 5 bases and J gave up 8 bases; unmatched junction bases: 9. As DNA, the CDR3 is TGTGCCAGCAGTACGACAGGGTTTAAGAAGCCCCAGCATTTT. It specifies CASSTTGFKKPQHF.

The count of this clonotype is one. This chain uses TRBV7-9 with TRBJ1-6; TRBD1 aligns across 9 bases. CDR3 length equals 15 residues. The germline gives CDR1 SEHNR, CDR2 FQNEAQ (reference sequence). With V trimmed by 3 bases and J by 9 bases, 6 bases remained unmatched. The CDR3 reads CASSLSGTGSSPLHF. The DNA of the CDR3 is TGTGCCAGCAGCTTGTCCGGGACAGGGAGTTCACCCCTCCACTTT.

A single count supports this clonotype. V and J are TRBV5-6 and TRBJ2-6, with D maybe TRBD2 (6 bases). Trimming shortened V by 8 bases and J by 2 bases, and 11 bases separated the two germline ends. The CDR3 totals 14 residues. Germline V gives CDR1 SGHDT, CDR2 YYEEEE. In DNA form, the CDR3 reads TGTGCCAGTCAGCGGGCGCCTGGGGCCAACGTCCTGACTTTC. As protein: CASQRAPGANVLTF.

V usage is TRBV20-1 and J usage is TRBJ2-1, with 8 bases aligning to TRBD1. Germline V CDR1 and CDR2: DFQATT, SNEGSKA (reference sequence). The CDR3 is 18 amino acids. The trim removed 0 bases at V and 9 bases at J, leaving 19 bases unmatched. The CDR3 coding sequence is TGCAGTGCTAGAGAGAGAAGTCGGACAGGGAGCCTTTCGGGTGAGCAGTTCTTC. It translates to CSARERSRTGSLSGEQFF.

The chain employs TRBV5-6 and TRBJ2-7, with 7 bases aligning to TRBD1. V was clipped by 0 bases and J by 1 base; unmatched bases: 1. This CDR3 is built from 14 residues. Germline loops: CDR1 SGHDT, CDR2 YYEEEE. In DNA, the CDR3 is TGTGCCAGCAGCTTGGGGGGACAGTCCTACGAGCAGTACTTC. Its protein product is CASSLGGQSYEQYF.

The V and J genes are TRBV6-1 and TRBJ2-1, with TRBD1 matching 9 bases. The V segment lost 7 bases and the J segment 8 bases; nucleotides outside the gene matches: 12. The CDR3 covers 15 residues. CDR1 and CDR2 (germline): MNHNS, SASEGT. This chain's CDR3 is CASTPPPGQGDEQFF. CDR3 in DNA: TGTGCCAGCACCCCTCCCCCGGGACAGGGCGATGAGCAGTTCTTC.

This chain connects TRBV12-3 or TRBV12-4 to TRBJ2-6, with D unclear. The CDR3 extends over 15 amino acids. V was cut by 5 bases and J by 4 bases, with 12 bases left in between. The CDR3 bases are TGTGCCAGCAGTAAGAGGACGACCGGGGCCAACGTCCTGACTTTC. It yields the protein CASSKRTTGANVLTF.

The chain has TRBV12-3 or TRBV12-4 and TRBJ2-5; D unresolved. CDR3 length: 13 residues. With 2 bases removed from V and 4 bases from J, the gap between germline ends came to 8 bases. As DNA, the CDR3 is TGTGCCAGCAGTTTAATGGTGGTAGAGACCCAGTACTTC. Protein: CASSLMVVETQYF.